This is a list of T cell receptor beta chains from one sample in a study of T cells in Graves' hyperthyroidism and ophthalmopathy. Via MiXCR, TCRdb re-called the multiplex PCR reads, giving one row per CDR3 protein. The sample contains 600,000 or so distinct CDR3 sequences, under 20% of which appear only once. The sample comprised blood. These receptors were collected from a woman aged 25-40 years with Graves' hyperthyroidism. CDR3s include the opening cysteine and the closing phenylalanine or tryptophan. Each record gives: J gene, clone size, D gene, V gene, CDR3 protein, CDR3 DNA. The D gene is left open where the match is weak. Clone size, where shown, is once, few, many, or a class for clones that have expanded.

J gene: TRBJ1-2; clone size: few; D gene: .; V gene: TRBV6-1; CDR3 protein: CASSEYLDPGYGYTF; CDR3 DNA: TGTGCCAGCAGTGAATACCTGGACCCCGGCTATGGCTACACCTTC
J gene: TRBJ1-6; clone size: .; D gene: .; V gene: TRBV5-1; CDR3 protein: CASSLKQGNNSPLHF; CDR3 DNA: TGCGCCAGCAGCTTGAAACAGGGTAACAATTCACCCCTCCACTTT
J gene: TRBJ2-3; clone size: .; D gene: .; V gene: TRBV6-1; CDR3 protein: CASSEYGADTQYF; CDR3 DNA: TGTGCCAGCAGTGAATATGGAGCGGATACGCAGTATTTT
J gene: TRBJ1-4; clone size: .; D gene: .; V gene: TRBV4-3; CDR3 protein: CASSQDGALAEKLFF; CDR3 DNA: TGCGCCAGCAGCCAAGATGGGGCCTTGGCGGAAAAACTGTTTTTT
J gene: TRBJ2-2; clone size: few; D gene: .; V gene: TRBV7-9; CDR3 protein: CANAESANTGELFF; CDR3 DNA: TGTGCCAACGCGGAGTCCGCGAACACCGGGGAGCTGTTTTTT
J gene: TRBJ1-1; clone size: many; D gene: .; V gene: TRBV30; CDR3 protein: CAREMNTEAFF; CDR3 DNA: TGTGCCCGGGAGATGAACACTGAAGCTTTCTTT
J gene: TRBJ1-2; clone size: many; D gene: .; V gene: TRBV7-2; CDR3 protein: CASSLRGDYGYTF; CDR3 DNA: TGTGCCAGCAGTTTACGGGGAGACTATGGCTACACCTTC
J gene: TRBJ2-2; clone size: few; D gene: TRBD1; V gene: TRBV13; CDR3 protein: CASSLTPRGTGELFF; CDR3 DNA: TGTGCCAGCAGCTTAACACCCAGGGGGACCGGGGAGCTGTTTTTT
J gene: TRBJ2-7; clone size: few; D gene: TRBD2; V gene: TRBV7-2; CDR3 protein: CASSPENPLAGGWGYEQYF; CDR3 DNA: TGTGCCAGCAGCCCAGAGAATCCCTTAGCGGGAGGGTGGGGCTACGAGCAGTACTTC
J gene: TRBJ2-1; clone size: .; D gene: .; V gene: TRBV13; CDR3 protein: CASSLGNRYNEQFF; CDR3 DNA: TGTGCCAGCAGCTTAGGGAACAGGTACAATGAGCAGTTCTTC
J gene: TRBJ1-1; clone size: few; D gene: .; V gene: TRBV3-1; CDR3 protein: CASSQDSTEAFF; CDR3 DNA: TGTGCCAGCAGCCAAGATAGCACTGAAGCTTTCTTT